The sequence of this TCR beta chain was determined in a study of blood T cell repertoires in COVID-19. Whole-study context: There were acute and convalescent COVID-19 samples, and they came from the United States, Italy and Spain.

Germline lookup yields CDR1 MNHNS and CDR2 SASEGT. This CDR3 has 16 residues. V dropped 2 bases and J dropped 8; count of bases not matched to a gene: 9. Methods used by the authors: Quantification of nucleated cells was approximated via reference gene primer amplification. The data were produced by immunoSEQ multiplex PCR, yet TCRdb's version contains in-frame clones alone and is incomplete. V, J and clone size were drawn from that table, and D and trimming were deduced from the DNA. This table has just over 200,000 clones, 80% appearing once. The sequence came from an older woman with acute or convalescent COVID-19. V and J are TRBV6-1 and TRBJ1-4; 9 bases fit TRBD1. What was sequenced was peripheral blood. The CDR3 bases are TGTGCCAGCAGTGAACAACAGGGGGCAGTTGGGGAAAAACTGTTTTTT. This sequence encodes CASSEQQGAVGEKLFF.